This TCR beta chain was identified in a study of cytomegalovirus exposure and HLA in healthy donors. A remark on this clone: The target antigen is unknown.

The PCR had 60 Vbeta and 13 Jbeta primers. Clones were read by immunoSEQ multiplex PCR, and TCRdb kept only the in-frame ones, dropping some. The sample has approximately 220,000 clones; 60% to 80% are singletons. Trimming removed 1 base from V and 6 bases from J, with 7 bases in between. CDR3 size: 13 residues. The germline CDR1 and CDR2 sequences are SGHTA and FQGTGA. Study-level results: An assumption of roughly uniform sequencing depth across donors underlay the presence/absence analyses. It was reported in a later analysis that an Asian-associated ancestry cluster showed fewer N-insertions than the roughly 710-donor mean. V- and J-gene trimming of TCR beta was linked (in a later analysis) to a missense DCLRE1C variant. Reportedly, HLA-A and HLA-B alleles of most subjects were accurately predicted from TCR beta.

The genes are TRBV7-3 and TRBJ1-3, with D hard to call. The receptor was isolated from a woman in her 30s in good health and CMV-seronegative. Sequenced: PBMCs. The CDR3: CASSLNRENTIYF. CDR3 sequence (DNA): TGTGCCAGCAGCTTAAATCGGGAAAACACCATATATTTT.